This T cell receptor beta chain was captured by sequencing in a study of blood T cells in healthy people across ages. This clonotype was seen a handful of times. A second about 6 to 12 cycle PCR used barcoded and J-beta primers. TCRdb fed the 5' RACE reads into MiXCR, producing one record per CDR3 protein. Of about 970,000 distinct CDR3 sequences listed, just over 50% are singletons. V lost 6 bases to trimming and J lost 7 bases; unmatched junction nucleotides: 5. Per germline, CDR1 MNHEY and CDR2 SMNVEV (reference sequence). The CDR3 consists of 14 residues. The sequencing input was blood. The sequence derives from a woman aged 55-75 years in good health. This chain joins TRBV27 and TRBJ2-4; 11 bases map to TRBD1. Here the CDR3 DNA reads TGTGCCAGCAGCCCCGGGACAGGGGGGAACATTCAGTACTTC. Protein: CASSPGTGGNIQYF.